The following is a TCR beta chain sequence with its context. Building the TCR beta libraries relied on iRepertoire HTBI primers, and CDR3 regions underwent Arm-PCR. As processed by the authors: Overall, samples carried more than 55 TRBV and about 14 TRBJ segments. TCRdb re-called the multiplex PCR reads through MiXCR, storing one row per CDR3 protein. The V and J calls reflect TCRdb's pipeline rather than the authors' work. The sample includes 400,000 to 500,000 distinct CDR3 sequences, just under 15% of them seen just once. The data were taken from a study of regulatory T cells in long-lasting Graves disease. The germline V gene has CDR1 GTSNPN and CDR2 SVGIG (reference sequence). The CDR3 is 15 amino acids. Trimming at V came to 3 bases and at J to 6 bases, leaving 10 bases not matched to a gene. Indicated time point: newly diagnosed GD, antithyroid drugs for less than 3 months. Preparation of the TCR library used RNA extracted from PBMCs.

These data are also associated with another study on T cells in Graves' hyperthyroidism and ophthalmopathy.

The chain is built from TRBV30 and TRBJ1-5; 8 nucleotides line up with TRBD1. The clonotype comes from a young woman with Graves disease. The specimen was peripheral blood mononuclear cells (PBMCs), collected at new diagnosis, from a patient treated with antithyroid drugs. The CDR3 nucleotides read TGTGCCTGGAGCGGGGGCAGGGGGCTTCCTCAGCCCCAGCATTTT. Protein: CAWSGGRGLPQPQHF.